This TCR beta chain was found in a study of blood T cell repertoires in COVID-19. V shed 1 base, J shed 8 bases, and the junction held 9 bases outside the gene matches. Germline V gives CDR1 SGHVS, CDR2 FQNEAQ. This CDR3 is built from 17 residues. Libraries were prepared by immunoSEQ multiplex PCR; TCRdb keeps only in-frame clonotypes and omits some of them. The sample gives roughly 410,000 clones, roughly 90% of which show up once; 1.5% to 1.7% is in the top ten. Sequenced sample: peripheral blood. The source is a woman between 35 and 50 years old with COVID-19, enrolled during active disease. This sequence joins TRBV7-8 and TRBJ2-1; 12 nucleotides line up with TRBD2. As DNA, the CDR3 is TGTGCCAGCAGCTTAGGCTCCCTAGCGGGGGGGAGAGATGAGCAGTTCTTC. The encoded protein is CASSLGSLAGGRDEQFF.